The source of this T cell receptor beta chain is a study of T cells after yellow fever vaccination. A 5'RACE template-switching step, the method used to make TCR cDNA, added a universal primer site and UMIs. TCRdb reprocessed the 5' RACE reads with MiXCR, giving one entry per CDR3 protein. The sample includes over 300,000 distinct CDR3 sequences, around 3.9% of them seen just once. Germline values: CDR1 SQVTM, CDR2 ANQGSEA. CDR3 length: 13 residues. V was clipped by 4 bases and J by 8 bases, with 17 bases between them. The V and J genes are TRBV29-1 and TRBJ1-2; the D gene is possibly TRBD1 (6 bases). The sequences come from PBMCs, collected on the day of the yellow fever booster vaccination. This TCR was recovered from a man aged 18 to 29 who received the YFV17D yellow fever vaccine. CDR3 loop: CSVGGSDSRGYTF. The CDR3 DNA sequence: TGCAGCGTTGGGGGGTCGGACAGTCGGGGCTACACCTTC. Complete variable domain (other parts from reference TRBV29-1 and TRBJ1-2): SAVISQKPSRDICQRGTSLTIQCQVDSQVTMMFWYRQQPGQSLTLIATANQGSEATYESGFVIDKFPISRPNLTFSTLTVSNMSPEDSSIYLCSVGGSDSRGYTFGSGTRLTVV.